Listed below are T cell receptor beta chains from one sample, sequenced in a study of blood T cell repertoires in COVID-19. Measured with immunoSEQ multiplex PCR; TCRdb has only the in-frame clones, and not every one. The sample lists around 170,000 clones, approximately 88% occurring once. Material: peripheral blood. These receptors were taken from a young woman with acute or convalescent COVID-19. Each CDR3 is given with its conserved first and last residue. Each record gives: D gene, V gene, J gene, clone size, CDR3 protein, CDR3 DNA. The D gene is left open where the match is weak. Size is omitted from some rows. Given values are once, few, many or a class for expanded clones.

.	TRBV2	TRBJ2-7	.	CASRQDYSYEQYF	TGTGCCAGCAGGCAGGACTACTCCTACGAGCAGTACTTC
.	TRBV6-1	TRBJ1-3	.	CASSEQGSGNTIYF	TGTGCCAGCAGTGAACAGGGTTCGGGAAACACCATATATTTT
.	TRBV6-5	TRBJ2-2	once	CASRLGAANTGELFF	TGTGCCAGCAGGCTGGGGGCTGCGAACACCGGGGAGCTGTTTTTT
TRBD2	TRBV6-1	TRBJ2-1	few	CASSEGTRPYNEQFF	TGTGCCAGCAGTGAAGGGACTAGACCCTACAATGAGCAGTTCTTC
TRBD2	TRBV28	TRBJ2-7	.	CACQTSGSNEQYF	TGTGCCTGCCAGACTAGCGGGAGTAACGAGCAGTACTTC
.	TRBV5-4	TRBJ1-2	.	CASSPSGPGYTF	TGTGCCAGCAGCCCCTCCGGTCCCGGCTACACCTTC
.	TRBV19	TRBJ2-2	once	CASNQGITGELFF	TGTGCCAGTAACCAGGGTATTACCGGGGAGCTGTTTTTT
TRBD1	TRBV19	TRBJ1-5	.	CASSSGGFGNQPQHF	TGTGCCAGTAGTTCAGGGGGCTTTGGCAATCAGCCCCAGCATTTT
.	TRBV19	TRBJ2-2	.	CASSIDQGRTGELFF	TGTGCCAGTAGTATAGACCAGGGAAGGACCGGGGAGCTGTTTTTT
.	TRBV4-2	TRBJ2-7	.	CASSQAGGQGIYEQYF	TGTGCCAGCAGCCAGGCTGGAGGGCAAGGGATCTACGAGCAGTACTTC
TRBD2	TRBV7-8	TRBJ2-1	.	CASRPSPLAGGNNEQFF	TGTGCCAGCAGACCATCCCCGCTAGCGGGAGGCAACAATGAGCAGTTCTTC
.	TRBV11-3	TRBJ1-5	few	CASSLEMGQPQHF	TGTGCCAGCAGCTTAGAGATGGGCCAGCCCCAGCATTTT
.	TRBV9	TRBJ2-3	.	CASSPKKVGINTDTQYF	TGTGCCAGCAGCCCCAAGAAGGTGGGCATAAACACAGATACGCAGTATTTT
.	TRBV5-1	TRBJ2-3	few	CASSLSSDTQYF	TGCGCCAGCAGCTTGAGCTCAGATACGCAGTATTTT
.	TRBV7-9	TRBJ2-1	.	CASSLAIADQGQFF	TGTGCCAGCAGCTTAGCGATAGCGGACCAAGGTCAGTTCTTC
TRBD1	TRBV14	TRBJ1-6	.	CASSRQGAYNSPLHF	TGTGCCAGCAGCCGACAGGGCGCCTATAATTCACCCCTCCACTTT
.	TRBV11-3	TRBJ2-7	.	CASSLVGGAYEQYF	TGTGCCAGCAGCTTAGTTGGAGGGGCCTACGAGCAGTACTTC
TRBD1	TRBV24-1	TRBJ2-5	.	CATSDWTGLGQETQYF	TGTGCCACCAGTGATTGGACAGGGTTAGGTCAAGAGACCCAGTACTTC
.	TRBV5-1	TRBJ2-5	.	CASSSPGLQETQYF	TGCGCCAGCAGCTCACCGGGACTCCAAGAGACCCAGTACTTC